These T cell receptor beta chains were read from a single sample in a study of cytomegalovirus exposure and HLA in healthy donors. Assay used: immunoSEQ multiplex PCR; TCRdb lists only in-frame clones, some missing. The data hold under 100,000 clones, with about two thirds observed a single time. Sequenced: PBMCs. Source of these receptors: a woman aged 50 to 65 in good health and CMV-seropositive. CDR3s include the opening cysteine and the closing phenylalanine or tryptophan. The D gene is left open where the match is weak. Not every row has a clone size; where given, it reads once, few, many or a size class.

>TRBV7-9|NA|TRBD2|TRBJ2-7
TGTTCCAGCAGCTTTCTAGCGGGCGAGCAGTACTTC
CSSSFLAGEQYF
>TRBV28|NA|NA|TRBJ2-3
TGTGCCAGCAGTTTCCCACAGGGACCCAGCACAGATACGCAGTATTTT
CASSFPQGPSTDTQYF
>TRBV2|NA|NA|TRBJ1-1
TGTGCCAGCAGTGAACTGGGGCCTGAAGCTTTCTTT
CASSELGPEAFF
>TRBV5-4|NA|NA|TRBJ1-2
TGTGCCAGCAGCGGAGAAGGGGTCACCTATGGCTACACCTTC
CASSGEGVTYGYTF
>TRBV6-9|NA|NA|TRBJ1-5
TGTGCCAGCAGTTATTACCCTCCCATCGATACACGGGGGGCTTATAGCAATCAGCCCCAGCATTTT
CASSYYPPIDTRGAYSNQPQHF
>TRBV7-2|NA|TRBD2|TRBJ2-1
TGTGCCAGCAGCTTAGTGAGACTAGCGGTTTACAATGAGCAGTTCTTC
CASSLVRLAVYNEQFF
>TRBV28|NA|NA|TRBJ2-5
TGTGCCAGCAGTCCCCCCGGGGGGCTAAGGGAGACCCAGTACTTC
CASSPPGGLRETQYF
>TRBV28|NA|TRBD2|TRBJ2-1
TGTGCCAGCAGTCCCGGGACTAGCATCTCCTACAATGAGCAGTTCTTC
CASSPGTSISYNEQFF
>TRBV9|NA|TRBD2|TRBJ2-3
TGTGCCAGCAGCGTAGGACTAGCGGGAGGGCCTCCAGATACGCAGTATTTT
CASSVGLAGGPPDTQYF
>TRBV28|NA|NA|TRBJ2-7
TGTGCCAGCAGTTTTCAAGGTGGGCCGTCCTACGAGCAGTACTTC
CASSFQGGPSYEQYF
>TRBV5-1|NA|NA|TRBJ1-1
TGCGCCAGCAATTTAGAGGGCTCGGGGAACACTGAAGCTTTCTTT
CASNLEGSGNTEAFF
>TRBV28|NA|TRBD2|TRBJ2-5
TGTGCCAGCAGTCGACCCGCGGGAGGCCAAGAGACCCAGTACTTC
CASSRPAGGQETQYF
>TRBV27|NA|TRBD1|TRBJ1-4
TGTGCCAGCAGTCCGTGGACAGGGGTTGAAAAACTGTTTTTT
CASSPWTGVEKLFF
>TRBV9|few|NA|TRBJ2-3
TGTGCCAGCAGCGTCCTAGAGGATACGCAGTATTTT
CASSVLEDTQYF
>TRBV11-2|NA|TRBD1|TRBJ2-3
TGTGCCAGCCTACCCACGACAGGGTACATCGACGACGGAGATACGCAGTATTTT
CASLPTTGYIDDGDTQYF
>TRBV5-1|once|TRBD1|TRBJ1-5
TGCGCCAGCAGCCCGGGACAGGGCGGCAATCAGCCCCAGCATTTT
CASSPGQGGNQPQHF